This TCR beta chain derives from a study of metastatic and nonmetastatic thyroid tumors (dated by TCRdb to between 2020 and 2021). The study in broad terms: Repertoires from peripheral blood and from tumor or nodule tissue samples of malignant and benign thyroid patients were compared. Results the study describes overall, beyond this receptor: TCR beta diversity was reported as significantly higher in malignant tumors than in benign nodules, in both blood and tumor samples.

None of the patients had been given any treatment before thyroid surgery. Patient clinical samples collected from about 2012 to 2018 were retrospectively analysed using T-cell receptor beta sequencing. The library relied on PCR. Sequencing used an Illumina HiSeq 4000. The TCR beta-chain CDR3 region of each patient was profiled by high-throughput sequencing. The original pipeline was this. CDR3 differences across clinicopathological groups were used to build a classifier for discriminating distant-metastatic papillary thyroid cancer patients. To measure repertoire diversity the researchers used the Shannon index, while the Morisita-Horn index served to gauge how similar the tumor and blood repertoires were. TCRdb handled the public reads itself, with Q25 trimming in fastp and clone calling in MiXCR, and kept productive beta chains. These V and J calls derive from TCRdb rather than the authors' analysis. For this sample there are about 14,000 clones; approximately 28% appear just once. The top ten clones comprise 15% to 25% of the sample.

Ends trimmed: V by 0 bases, J by 3 bases; bases unmatched to a gene: 12. Via the germline V gene (reference sequence), CDR1 is DFQATT and CDR2 SNEGSKA. From the cysteine up to the phenylalanine, the CDR3 has a length of 18 residues. Here the CDR3 DNA is all that survives: 54 bases in frame from base 1. As to this clone: No cognate antigen has been identified for it. No much larger clone exists at a distance of one base, and base qualities are not known.

This TCR was sampled from a female donor with papillary thyroid cancer or a benign thyroid nodule (not recorded which). Some clones in this sample may be carry-over from other donors' samples. The sequenced sample consisted of tumor tissue. The chain joins TRBV20-1 to TRBJ2-7, and 12 junction bases match TRBD2. The DNA is as follows: TGCAGTGCTAGAGATCGGCGGCTAGCGGGAGGGCCGGACTACGAGCAGTACTTC. This translates into CSARDRRLAGGPDYEQYF.